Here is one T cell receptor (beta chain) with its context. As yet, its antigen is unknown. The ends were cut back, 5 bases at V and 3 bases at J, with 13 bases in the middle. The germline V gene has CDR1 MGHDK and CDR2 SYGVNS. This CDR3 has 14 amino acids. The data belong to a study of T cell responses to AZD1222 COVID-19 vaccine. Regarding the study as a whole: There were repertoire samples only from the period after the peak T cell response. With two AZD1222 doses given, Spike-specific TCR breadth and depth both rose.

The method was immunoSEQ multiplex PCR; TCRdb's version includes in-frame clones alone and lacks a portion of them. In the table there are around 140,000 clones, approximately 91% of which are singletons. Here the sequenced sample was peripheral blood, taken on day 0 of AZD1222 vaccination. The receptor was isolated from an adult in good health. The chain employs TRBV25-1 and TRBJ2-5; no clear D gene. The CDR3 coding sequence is TGTGCCAGCAGTCGGCACGGAAATGAAGAGACCCAGTACTTC. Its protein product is CASSRHGNEETQYF.